This TCR beta chain was sequenced in a study of cytomegalovirus exposure and HLA in healthy donors. Primers for the PCR totalled 60 Vbeta and 13 Jbeta. Using immunoSEQ multiplex PCR, the repertoire was profiled, and TCRdb retains in-frame clones only, with some absent. The data contain roughly 200,000 clones, 82% of them singletons. Germline V gives CDR1 MNHEY, CDR2 SVGAGI. The CDR3 is 15 amino acids. Losses at the gene ends were 6 bases for V and 3 bases for J; bases not matched to a gene: 9. Notes on this clone: Its antigen is not identified.

Overall study findings and caveats: The study designated fewer than 200 TCR beta chains cytomegalovirus-associated.

J is TRBJ2-7 and V is TRBV6-5; 9 positions agree with TRBD1. This clonotype was sampled from a woman between 35 and 50 years old in good health and CMV-seronegative. The sample taken for sequencing was PBMCs. The CDR3 spells CASSRDRARYYEQYF. The CDR3 DNA follows: TGTGCCAGCAGCAGGGACAGGGCCCGTTACTACGAGCAGTACTTC.